These 13 T cell receptor beta chains originate from one sample sequenced in a study of shared clonotypes between healthy human individuals. Clones were sequenced by immunoSEQ multiplex PCR, and TCRdb holds only the in-frame ones, with some missing. The sample shows approximately 2.1 million clones, just over 90% of them seen only once. The sequenced sample consisted of naive CD4+ T cells from PBMCs. Subset here: CD45RA+ positively selected. Source of these receptors: a man aged 18 to 30 in good health. Some clones in this sample may be carry-over from other donors' samples.

The chain uses TRBV7-2 and TRBJ2-7; D may be TRBD2 (5 bases). The V and J ends lost 1 base and 6 bases respectively, with 16 bases between them. Germline CDR1 and CDR2: SGHTA and FQGNSA. CDR3 length equals 15 residues. CDR3 amino acids: CASSLGGAESGEQYF. Here the CDR3 DNA reads TGTGCCAGCAGCTTAGGTGGAGCGGAGAGCGGCGAGCAGTACTTC.

The J gene is TRBJ2-5, the V gene TRBV7-2; the D gene is possibly TRBD1 (5 bases). CDR3 size: 14 residues. CDR1 is SGHTA, CDR2 FQGNSA, per germline. Trimming took off 0 bases at V and 9 bases at J, with 14 bases between the two ends. The CDR3 sequence is CASSLAGRDLAQYF. CDR3 nucleotide sequence: TGTGCCAGCAGCTTAGCGGGGCGAGATCTGGCCCAGTACTTC.

The chain couples TRBV30 to TRBJ1-1, with D unclear. The germline CDR1 and CDR2 sequences are GTSNPN and SVGIG (reference sequence). The V gene lost 3 bases and the J gene lost 6 bases, with 14 bases spanning the gap. CDR3 size: 13 residues. The CDR3 protein is CAWRLPVWSEAFF. The CDR3 coding sequence is TGTGCCTGGAGGCTCCCCGTGTGGTCTGAAGCTTTCTTT. Filled out from reference TRBV30 and TRBJ1-1, the complete variable domain reads SQTIHQWPATLVQPVGSPLSLECTVEGTSNPNLYWYRQAAGRGLQLLFYSVGIGQISSEVPQNLSASRPQDRQFILSSKKLLLSDSGFYLCAWRLPVWSEAFFGQGTRLTVV.

This clone has a single count. J is TRBJ2-7 and V is TRBV27, with TRBD1 matching over 9 bases. CDR3 length: 14 amino acids. From germline, CDR1 is MNHEY and CDR2 SMNVEV (reference sequence). The V and J ends lost 5 bases and 4 bases, in that order; junction bases with no gene match: 6. The CDR3 DNA reads as TGTGCCAGCAGTCGGGGACAGGGTTGGTACGAGCAGTACTTC. Translation gives CASSRGQGWYEQYF.

The chain joins TRBV6-5 to TRBJ1-1; D is perhaps TRBD1 (5 bases). There are 14 residues in the CDR3. Germline V gives CDR1 MNHEY, CDR2 SVGAGI. V gave up 7 bases and J gave up 6 bases, with 18 bases separating them. The CDR3 nucleotides are TGTGCCAGCAACCAGCTCACAAGAGGGGCTGAAGCTTTCTTT. Amino acids: CASNQLTRGAEAFF.

The chain links TRBV18 to TRBJ2-7; the D gene is possibly TRBD1 (6 bases). Per the germline V gene, CDR1 is KGHSH and CDR2 is LQKENI. The length of the CDR3 is 15 residues. With 3 bases removed from V and 2 bases from J, the gap between germline ends came to 14 bases. The chain's CDR3 is CASSPLDSDPYEQYF. CDR3 bases: TGTGCCAGCTCACCCCTGGACAGTGACCCCTACGAGCAGTACTTC.

CDR3 in DNA: TGTGCCAGCAGCCGGGAAATCGGGACTAGCGGCTACGAGCAGTACTTC. It is translated as CASSREIGTSGYEQYF. This rearrangement joins TRBV4-2 to TRBJ2-7; TRBD2 matches at 11 bases. V shed 4 bases and J 3 bases; nucleotides not matched to a gene: 8. The CDR3 totals 16 residues. CDR1 LGHNA and CDR2 YNFKEQ come from the germline V gene.

The chain combines TRBV27 with TRBJ2-2; the D gene is possibly TRBD1 (6 bases). Germline CDR1 and CDR2: MNHEY and SMNVEV (reference sequence). Between the trimmed V and J ends, which lost 3 bases and 5 bases, there was a span of 25 bases. The CDR3 spans 19 residues. DNA of the CDR3: TGTGCCAGCAGTTTCGGCCGGGCGGCCTTGGGGGCCTATACCGGGGAGCTGTTTTTT. Translated: CASSFGRAALGAYTGELFF.

V gene TRBV7-9 combines with J gene TRBJ2-5; the D is unclear. This CDR3 has 13 residues. Trimming pared 3 bases from V and 0 bases from J, leaving 5 bases between. Germline-derived CDR1 and CDR2 are SEHNR and FQNEAQ (reference sequence). This CDR3 reads CASSLYYQETQYF. The CDR3 DNA follows: TGTGCCAGCAGCTTGTACTACCAAGAGACCCAGTACTTC. The full variable domain, with the rest looked up from reference TRBV7-9 and TRBJ2-5, is DTGVSQNPRHKITKRGQNVTFRCDPISEHNRLYWYRQTLGQGPEFLTYFQNEAQLEKSRLLSDRFSAERPKGSFSTLEIQRTEQGDSAMYLCASSLYYQETQYFGPGTRLLVL.

This clone came up once. V and J are TRBV5-1 and TRBJ2-5, with D perhaps TRBD1 or TRBD2 (5 bases each). In germline, CDR1 is SGHRS, CDR2 YFSETQ. The CDR3 is 15 residues long. The germline V and J ends were trimmed by 0 bases and 1 base, with 10 bases remaining between them. CDR3 region: CASSLEQGPQETQYF. CDR3 coding DNA: TGCGCCAGCAGCTTGGAGCAGGGACCCCAAGAGACCCAGTACTTC.

The V call is TRBV19, the J call TRBJ1-2, with 7 bases fitting TRBD1. This CDR3 has 15 residues. From germline, CDR1 is LNHDA and CDR2 SQIVND (reference sequence). The J segment lost 2 bases and the V segment lost 5 bases, leaving 8 bases of the junction unmatched. CDR3 region: CASSYKSDRNYGYTF. CDR3 nucleotide sequence: TGTGCCAGTAGTTACAAATCGGACAGGAACTATGGCTACACCTTC.

The gene calls are TRBV19 and TRBJ1-3; D remains unclear. V lost 9 bases and J 0 bases, leaving 9 bases between the germline ends. Looked up from germline, CDR1 is LNHDA and CDR2 is SQIVND (reference sequence). The CDR3 covers 13 residues. CDR3 sequence: CASSQTSGNTIYF. The CDR3 DNA reads TGTGCCAGCTCACAAACCTCTGGAAACACCATATATTTT.

On this clone itself: Additional DNA sequences in this sample encode the identical CDR3. The chain couples TRBV28 to TRBJ2-7, with a possible D match to TRBD1 (6 bases). Trimming took 1 base from V and 2 from J, leaving 9 bases between them. The germline CDR1 and CDR2 sequences are MDHEN and SYDVKM. The CDR3 is 14 residues long. The CDR3 loop reads CASSLSTGTYEQYF. The CDR3 coding sequence is TGTGCCAGCAGTTTATCCACAGGGACCTACGAGCAGTACTTC.